This TCR beta chain was recorded in a study of breast tumors, draining lymph nodes, adjacent tissues. Study-level points and caveats: Compared with lymph nodes, tumors were less diverse; compared with nontumor tissue, more. Data only fit, rather than demonstrated, lymph node origin of most tumor T cells.

MiXCR, run by TCRdb on the multiplex PCR reads, gives a single entry per CDR3 protein. Of roughly 80,000 distinct CDR3 sequences detected, under 25% appear once; the ten largest clones hold about 2.2%. Germline CDR1 and CDR2: MNHEY and SVGAGI. This CDR3 has 14 amino acids. The lymph nodes were axillary draining lymph nodes from breast cancer patients. Comments on this clonotype: What it binds is not known. The junction and the germline gene differ at one end; a read error may be behind it.

Specimen: axillary lymph node tissue. The sequence came from a female donor with breast cancer. Some clones in this sample may be carry-over from other donors' samples. The rearrangement joins TRBV6-5 to TRBJ2-7; no clear D. CDR3 region: CASSPEGRADEQSF. CDR3 sequence (DNA): TGTGCCAGCAGTCCAGAAGGGCGCGCCGACGAGCAGTCCTTC.